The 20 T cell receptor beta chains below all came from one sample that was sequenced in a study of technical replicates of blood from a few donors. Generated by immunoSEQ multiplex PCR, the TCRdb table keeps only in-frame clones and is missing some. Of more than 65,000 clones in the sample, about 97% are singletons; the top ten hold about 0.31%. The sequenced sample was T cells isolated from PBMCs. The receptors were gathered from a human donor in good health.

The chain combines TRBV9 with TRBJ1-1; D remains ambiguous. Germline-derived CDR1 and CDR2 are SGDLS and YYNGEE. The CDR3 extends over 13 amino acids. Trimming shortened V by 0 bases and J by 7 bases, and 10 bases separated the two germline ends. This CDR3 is CASSVGETVEAFF. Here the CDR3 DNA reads TGTGCCAGCAGCGTAGGAGAAACGGTTGAAGCTTTCTTT.

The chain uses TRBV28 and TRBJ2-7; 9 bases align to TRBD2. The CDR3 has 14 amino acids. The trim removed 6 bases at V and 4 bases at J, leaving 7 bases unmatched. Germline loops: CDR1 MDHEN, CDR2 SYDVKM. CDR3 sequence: CASSPLAGRYEQYF. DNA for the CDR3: TGTGCCAGCAGCCCACTAGCGGGTAGATACGAGCAGTACTTC.

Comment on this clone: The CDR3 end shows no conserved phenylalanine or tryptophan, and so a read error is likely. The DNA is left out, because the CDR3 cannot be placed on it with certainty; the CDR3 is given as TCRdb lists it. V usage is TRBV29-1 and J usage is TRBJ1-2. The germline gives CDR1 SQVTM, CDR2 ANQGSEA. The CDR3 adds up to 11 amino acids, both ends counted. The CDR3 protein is CSVGLTPDTIM.

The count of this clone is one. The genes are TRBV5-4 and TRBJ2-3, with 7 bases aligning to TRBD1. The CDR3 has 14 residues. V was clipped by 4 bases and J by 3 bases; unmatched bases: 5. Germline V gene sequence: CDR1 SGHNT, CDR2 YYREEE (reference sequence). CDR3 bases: TGTGCCAGCAGCCTCCCAGGGGGAACAGATACGCAGTATTTT. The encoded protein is CASSLPGGTDTQYF.

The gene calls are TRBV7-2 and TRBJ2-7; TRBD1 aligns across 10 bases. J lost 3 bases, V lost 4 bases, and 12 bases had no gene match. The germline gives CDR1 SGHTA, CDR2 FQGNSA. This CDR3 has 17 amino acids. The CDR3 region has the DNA TGTGCCAGCAGCTCGCTACCTACCGGGACAGGGGACTACGAGCAGTACTTC. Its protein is CASSSLPTGTGDYEQYF.

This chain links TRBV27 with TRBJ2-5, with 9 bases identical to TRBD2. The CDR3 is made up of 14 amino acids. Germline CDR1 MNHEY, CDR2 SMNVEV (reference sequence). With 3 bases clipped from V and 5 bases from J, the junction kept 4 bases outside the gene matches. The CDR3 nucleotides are TGTGCCAGCAGTTTCTTAGCGGGAGTCGAGACCCAGTACTTC. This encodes CASSFLAGVETQYF.

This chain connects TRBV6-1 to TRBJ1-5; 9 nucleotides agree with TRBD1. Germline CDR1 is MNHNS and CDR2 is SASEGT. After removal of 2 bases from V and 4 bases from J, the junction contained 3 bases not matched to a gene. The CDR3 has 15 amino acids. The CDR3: CASSEYGTGNQPQHF. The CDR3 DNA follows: TGTGCCAGCAGTGAATATGGGACAGGGAATCAGCCCCAGCATTTT.

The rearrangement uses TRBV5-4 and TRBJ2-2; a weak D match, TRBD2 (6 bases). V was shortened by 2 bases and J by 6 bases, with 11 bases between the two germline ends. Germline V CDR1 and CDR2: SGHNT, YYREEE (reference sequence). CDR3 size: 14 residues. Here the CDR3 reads CASSLLGEAGELFF. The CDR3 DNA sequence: TGTGCCAGCAGCTTACTAGGGGAGGCCGGGGAGCTGTTTTTT.

Here the CDR3 DNA reads TGTGCCAGCAGTTTTATTGGGACAGGGGCTAACAATGAGCAGTTCTTC. Residues: CASSFIGTGANNEQFF. This chain uses TRBV28 with TRBJ2-1, with 10 bases aligning to TRBD1. The CDR3 spans 16 residues. Trimming removed 3 bases from V and 5 bases from J; junction bases left unmatched: 7. The germline V gene encodes CDR1 MDHEN and CDR2 SYDVKM.

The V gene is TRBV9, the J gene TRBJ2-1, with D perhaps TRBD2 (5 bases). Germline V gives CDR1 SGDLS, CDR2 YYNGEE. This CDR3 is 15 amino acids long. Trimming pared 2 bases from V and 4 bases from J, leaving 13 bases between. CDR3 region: CASSVEGAPYNEQFF. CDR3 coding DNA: TGTGCCAGCAGCGTCGAGGGTGCTCCTTACAATGAGCAGTTCTTC.

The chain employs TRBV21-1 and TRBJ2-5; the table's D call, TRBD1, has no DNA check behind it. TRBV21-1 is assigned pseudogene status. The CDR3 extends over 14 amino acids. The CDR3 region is CASSKSGLGETQYF. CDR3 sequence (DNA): TGTGCCAGCAGCAAGTCAGGGTTGGGAGAGACCCAGTACTTC.

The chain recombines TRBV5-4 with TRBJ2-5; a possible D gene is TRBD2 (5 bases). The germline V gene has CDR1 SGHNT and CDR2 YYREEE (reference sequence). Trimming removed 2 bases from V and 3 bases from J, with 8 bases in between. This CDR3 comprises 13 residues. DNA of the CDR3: TGTGCCAGCAGCTTTCCACTAGAAGAGACCCAGTACTTC. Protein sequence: CASSFPLEETQYF.

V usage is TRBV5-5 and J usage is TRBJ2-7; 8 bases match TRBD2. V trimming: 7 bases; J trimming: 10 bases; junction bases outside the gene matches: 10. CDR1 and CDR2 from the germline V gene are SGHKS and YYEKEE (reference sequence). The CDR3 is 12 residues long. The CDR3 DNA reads TGTGCCAGCCGCTCGGGGGGGAGGCCCCAGTACTTC. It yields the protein CASRSGGRPQYF.

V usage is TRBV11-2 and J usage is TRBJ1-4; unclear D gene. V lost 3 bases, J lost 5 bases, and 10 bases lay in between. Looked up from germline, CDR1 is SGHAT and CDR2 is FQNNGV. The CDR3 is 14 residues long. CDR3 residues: CASSLNRRNEKLFF. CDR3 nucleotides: TGTGCCAGCAGCTTGAACAGAAGGAATGAAAAACTGTTTTTT.

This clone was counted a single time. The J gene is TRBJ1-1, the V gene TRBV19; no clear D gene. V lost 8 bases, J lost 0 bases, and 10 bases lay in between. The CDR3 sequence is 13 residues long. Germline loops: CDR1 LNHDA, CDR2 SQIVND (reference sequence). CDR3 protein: CASQSLLNTEAFF. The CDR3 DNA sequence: TGTGCCAGTCAGTCGCTCCTGAACACTGAAGCTTTCTTT.

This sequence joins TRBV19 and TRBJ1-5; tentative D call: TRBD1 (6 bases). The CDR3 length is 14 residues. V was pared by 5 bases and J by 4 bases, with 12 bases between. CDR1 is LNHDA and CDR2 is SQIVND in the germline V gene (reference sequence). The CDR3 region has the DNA TGTGCCAGTAGTCCCCGGACAGAGAATCAGCCCCAGCATTTT. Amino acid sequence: CASSPRTENQPQHF.

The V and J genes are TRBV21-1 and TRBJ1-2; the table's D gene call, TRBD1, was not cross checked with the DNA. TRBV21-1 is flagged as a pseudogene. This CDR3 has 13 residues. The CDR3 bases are TGTGCCAGCAGCATGAGGACAGGGCATGGCTACACCTTC. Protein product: CASSMRTGHGYTF.

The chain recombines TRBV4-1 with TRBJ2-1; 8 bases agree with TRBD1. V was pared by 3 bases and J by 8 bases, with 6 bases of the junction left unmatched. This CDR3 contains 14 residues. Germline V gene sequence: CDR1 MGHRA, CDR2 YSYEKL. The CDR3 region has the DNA TGCGCCAGCAGCCACGAGAGACAGGGGCATGAGCAGTTCTTC. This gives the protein CASSHERQGHEQFF.

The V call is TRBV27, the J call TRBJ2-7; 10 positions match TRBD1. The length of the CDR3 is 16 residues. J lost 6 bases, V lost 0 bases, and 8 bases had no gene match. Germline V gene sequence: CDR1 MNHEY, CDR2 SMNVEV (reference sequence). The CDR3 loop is CASSLSSGTGDFEQYF. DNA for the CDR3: TGTGCCAGCAGTTTATCGTCCGGGACAGGGGATTTCGAGCAGTACTTC.

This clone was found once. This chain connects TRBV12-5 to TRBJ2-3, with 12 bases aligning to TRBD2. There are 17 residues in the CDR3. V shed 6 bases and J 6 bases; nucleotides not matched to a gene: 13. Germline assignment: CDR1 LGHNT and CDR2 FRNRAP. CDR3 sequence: CASGPRTSGMPSDTQYF. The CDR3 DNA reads TGTGCTAGTGGGCCCAGGACTAGCGGGATGCCTAGTGATACGCAGTATTTT.